This section outlines one T cell receptor beta chain sequence together with its context. Germline V lookup: CDR1 LGHNA, CDR2 YNFKEQ. V lost 4 bases, J lost 0 bases, and 27 bases lay in between. CDR3 length: 20 residues. TCRdb passed the 5' RACE reads through MiXCR, listing each CDR3 protein once. The repertoire holds hundreds of thousands of distinct CDR3 sequences, with approximately 13% as singletons. This entry comes from a study of identical twins. These same records also appear under a second study, on yellow fever vaccine responses in identical twins.

The clonotype was recovered from a woman between 18 and 29 years old in good health. This rearrangement joins TRBV4-2 to TRBJ1-1; a possible D gene is TRBD1 (6 bases). Source material: CD8+ T cells sorted from blood. DNA of the CDR3: TGTGCCAGCAGCCCATTAGGTGAAGGGGGAGTCCTTCACATGAACACTGAAGCTTTCTTT. The encoded protein is CASSPLGEGGVLHMNTEAFF.